Following are 22 T cell receptor beta chains from one sample sequenced in a study of T cell repertoires in cytomegalovirus infection. For these TCRs, the target antigens are not known. A single record per CDR3 protein comes from TCRdb applying MiXCR to the reads. Seen here are 340,000 or so distinct CDR3 sequences, roughly 25% observed once, and the top ten hold roughly 13%. This material consisted of cultured PBMCs, taken from culture after CMV antigen stimulation. The source of these receptors is a human donor in good health (CMV status not recorded). Some clones in this sample may be carry-over from other donors' samples.

CDR3 in DNA: TGTGCCAGCAGTCGCGGGCTAGCGGGAGACCGCAAGACAGATACGCAGTATTTT. Translated, it gives CASSRGLAGDRKTDTQYF. The genes are TRBV12-3 or TRBV12-4 and TRBJ2-3; TRBD2 matches 10 bases. The CDR3 runs to 18 residues. The trim removed 5 bases at V and 3 bases at J, leaving 14 bases unmatched.

The gene calls are TRBV6-1 and TRBJ1-5, with TRBD1 matching over 9 bases. With V trimmed by 4 bases and J by 7 bases, 5 bases remained unmatched. CDR1 MNHNS and CDR2 SASEGT come from the germline V gene. CDR3 length: 14 residues. For the CDR3, the DNA is TGTGCCAGCAGTGCCCGGACAGGGGACCAGCCCCAGCATTTT. Translating gives CASSARTGDQPQHF.

As concerns this clonotype: A much more abundant neighbour one base away suggests this may be a read error. The V and J genes are TRBV12-3 or TRBV12-4 and TRBJ2-7, with D possibly TRBD1 on 5 matching bases. The germline V and J ends were trimmed by 7 bases and 2 bases, with 18 bases remaining between them. This CDR3 is 15 amino acids long. CDR3 sequence: CASNSRKKGTYEQYF. In DNA, the CDR3 is TGTGCCAGCAATTCAAGAAAGAAGGGGACCTACGAGCAGTACTTC.

This clonotype was counted a few times. This chain joins TRBV6-6 and TRBJ2-1, with a tentative D call TRBD2 (5 bases). This CDR3 is 17 amino acids long. Per germline, CDR1 MNHNY and CDR2 SVGAGI (reference sequence). The V and J ends lost 2 bases and 0 bases respectively, with 14 bases between them. The CDR3 loop is CASSYGNSAPSYNEQFF. The CDR3 region has the DNA TGTGCCAGCAGTTACGGAAATAGCGCTCCCTCCTACAATGAGCAGTTCTTC.

This chain connects TRBV19 to TRBJ1-2; possibly TRBD1 for D (6 bases). Germline V gene lookup returns CDR1 LNHDA and CDR2 SQIVND (reference sequence). There are 16 residues in the CDR3. Trimming pared 5 bases from V and 5 bases from J, leaving 21 bases between. The CDR3 sequence is CASSFTGRRELYGYTF. The CDR3 bases are TGTGCCAGTAGTTTTACAGGGCGCCGTGAATTGTATGGCTACACCTTC. Together with reference TRBV19 and TRBJ1-2, the CDR3 gives the full variable domain: DGGITQSPKYLFRKEGQNVTLSCEQNLNHDAMYWYRQDPGQGLRLIYYSQIVNDFQKGDIAEGYSVSREKKESFPLTVTSAQKNPTAFYLCASSFTGRRELYGYTFGSGTRLTVV.

This clonotype occurred many times. The V call is TRBV7-9, the J call TRBJ2-1; 8 positions agree with TRBD2. V gave up 7 bases and J gave up 7 bases; unmatched junction bases: 15. The CDR3 is made up of 16 amino acids. Germline assignment: CDR1 SEHNR and CDR2 FQNEAQ (reference sequence). Written as DNA, the CDR3 is TGTGCCAGCACCAAAATGTCGGGACTAGTAAGGAATGAGCAGTTCTTC. Translation gives CASTKMSGLVRNEQFF.

The rearrangement joins TRBV18 to TRBJ2-7; possible D gene TRBD2, 6 bases. The V gene's germline CDR1 is KGHSH and CDR2 LQKENI. The CDR3 runs to 15 residues. With 2 bases removed from V and 6 bases from J, the gap between germline ends came to 17 bases. The CDR3 sequence is CASSPSNLAGREQYF. The CDR3 coding sequence is TGTGCCAGCTCACCATCCAACCTGGCGGGGCGCGAGCAGTACTTC.

The genes are TRBV20-1 and TRBJ2-1; TRBD2 agrees at 13 bases. V lost 0 bases, J lost 5 bases, and 10 bases stayed unmatched. Germline CDR1 reads DFQATT; CDR2 reads SNEGSKA (reference sequence). This CDR3 contains 18 residues. CDR3 sequence (DNA): TGCAGTGCTAGAGATTGGACAGGGGGACTAGCGGGACACAATGAGCAGTTCTTC. Its protein is CSARDWTGGLAGHNEQFF.

This clonotype appeared a few times. The rearrangement joins TRBV20-1 to TRBJ2-1; 11 nucleotides agree with TRBD2. Trimming cost V 6 bases and J 3 bases; bases outside gene matches: 7. CDR1 and CDR2 from the germline V gene are DFQATT and SNEGSKA (reference sequence). The CDR3 consists of 15 residues. CDR3 nucleotides: TGCAGTGCAAAGGGACTAGCGGAGTACTACAATGAGCAGTTCTTC. This gives the protein CSAKGLAEYYNEQFF.

This chain connects TRBV10-3 to TRBJ2-7; 7 bases agree with TRBD2. This CDR3 has 17 residues. Germline values: CDR1 ENHRY, CDR2 SYGVKD. The V gene end was trimmed by 2 bases and the J gene end by 0 bases; junction bases not matched to a gene: 10. CDR3 in amino acids: CAISERGGSAYSYEQYF. CDR3 nucleotides: TGTGCCATCAGTGAGAGGGGCGGGAGTGCATACTCCTACGAGCAGTACTTC.

As for this clonotype: The junction shows a germline mismatch at one end, possibly a read error. The CDR3 here is CASSQDTTGADEKLFF. The DNA for the CDR3 is TGTGCCAGCAGCCAGGACACAACAGGGGCGGATGAAAAACTGTTTTTT. The J gene is TRBJ1-4, the V gene TRBV4-1, with 7 bases that match TRBD1. CDR1 and CDR2 (germline): MGHRA, YSYEKL. CDR3 size: 16 residues.

This clonotype came up many times. V usage is TRBV20-1 and J usage is TRBJ1-5; D not resolved. The CDR3 contains 13 residues. V lost 3 bases and J 1 base, leaving 7 bases between the germline ends. Germline V gives CDR1 DFQATT, CDR2 SNEGSKA (reference sequence). This CDR3 reads CSARGTSNQPQHF. For the CDR3, the DNA is TGCAGTGCTAGGGGCACGAGCAATCAGCCCCAGCATTTT.

The CDR3, as DNA: TGTGCCAGCAGCTTGGACTTCGGACTAGCGGTTTTTACCGGCTCCTACAATGAGCAGTTCTTC. It codes for CASSLDFGLAVFTGSYNEQFF. The chain joins TRBV5-5 to TRBJ2-1, with 10 bases that match TRBD2. There are 21 residues in the CDR3. The germline gives CDR1 SGHKS, CDR2 YYEKEE (reference sequence). V lost 0 bases to trimming and J lost 0 bases; unmatched junction nucleotides: 15.

The sample holds one count of this clonotype. The chain combines TRBV10-2 with TRBJ2-7; 7 nucleotides match TRBD2. The germline CDR1 and CDR2 sequences are WSHSY and SAAADI. This CDR3 is 13 amino acids long. J was trimmed by 2 bases and V by 5 bases; bases with no gene match: 3. The CDR3 is CASSTGTTYEQYF. CDR3 DNA sequence: TGCGCCAGCAGTACCGGGACTACCTACGAGCAGTACTTC.

This clonotype was seen only a few times. The J gene is TRBJ2-1, the V gene TRBV24-1; 11 positions match TRBD1. V lost 4 bases and J lost 4; bases outside the gene matches: 8. The CDR3 is 17 amino acids. CDR1 and CDR2 (germline): KGHDR, SFDVKD. The CDR3, as DNA: TGTGCCACCAGTGACACCGGGACAGGGGGTCGATACAATGAGCAGTTCTTC. As protein: CATSDTGTGGRYNEQFF.

CDR3 in amino acids: CASSIRSGMGTGELFF. The CDR3 coding sequence is TGTGCCAGTAGTATAAGGAGCGGGATGGGTACCGGGGAGCTGTTTTTT. The rearrangement uses TRBV19 and TRBJ2-2; 7 bases are shared with TRBD2. V trimming: 2 bases; J trimming: 5 bases; junction bases outside the gene matches: 8. The CDR3 totals 16 residues. Germline CDR1 and CDR2: LNHDA and SQIVND (reference sequence).

This rearrangement joins TRBV6-2 or TRBV6-3 to TRBJ1-1; 9 positions agree with TRBD1. The junction had 4 bases not matched to a gene; V was cut back by 6 bases and J by 5 bases. The CDR3 has 13 amino acids. Germline V gene sequence: CDR1 MNHEY, CDR2 SVGEGT. CDR3 DNA: TGTGCCAGCAGGGGGACAGGGTCAACTGAAGCTTTCTTT. Translated: CASRGTGSTEAFF.

The chain has TRBV6-2 or TRBV6-3 and TRBJ2-6, with 13 bases fitting TRBD2. V shed 4 bases, J shed 1 base, and the junction held 1 base outside the gene matches. The length of the CDR3 is 17 residues. In germline, CDR1 is MNHEY, CDR2 SVGEGT. CDR3 bases: TGTGCCAGCAGTTCGACTAGCGGGAGGTCTGGGGCCAACGTCCTGACTTTC. Translated: CASSSTSGRSGANVLTF.

The CDR3: CASRTLAGGPGELFF. In DNA, the CDR3 is TGTGCCAGCAGAACCCTAGCGGGAGGGCCCGGGGAGCTGTTTTTT. The chain has TRBV12-3 or TRBV12-4 and TRBJ2-2, with 12 bases matching TRBD2. CDR3 length equals 15 residues. The junction had 5 bases not matched to a gene; V was cut back by 6 bases and J by 6 bases.

This clonotype was counted only a few times. The rearrangement links TRBV7-3 to TRBJ2-4, with no clear D. CDR3 size: 15 residues. Germline V gives CDR1 SGHTA, CDR2 FQGTGA. Trimming stripped 1 base from V and 9 bases from J, with 16 bases between. The CDR3 region has the DNA TGTGCCAGCAGCTTAATGAAAACAGAAACGGGCATTCAGTACTTC. Its translation: CASSLMKTETGIQYF.

This clonotype has at least ten counts. The rearrangement uses TRBV24-1 and TRBJ2-7; D may be TRBD1 or TRBD2 (5 bases each). Trimming pared 4 bases from V and 3 bases from J, leaving 12 bases between. This CDR3 contains 14 residues. From germline, CDR1 is KGHDR and CDR2 SFDVKD. This CDR3 is CATSDKGTFYEQYV. CDR3 nucleotide sequence: TGTGCCACCAGTGACAAAGGGACGTTCTACGAGCAGTACGTC.

CDR3 amino acids: CAITGQGEDTQYF. Written as DNA, the CDR3 is TGTGCCATCACGGGGCAGGGAGAAGATACGCAGTATTTT. This rearrangement joins TRBV10-3 to TRBJ2-3; possibly TRBD1 or TRBD2 for D (5 bases each). V was cut by 7 bases and J by 5 bases, with 13 bases left in between. The CDR3 totals 13 residues. CDR1 and CDR2 from the germline V gene are ENHRY and SYGVKD.